This T cell receptor (beta chain) is drawn from a study of identical twins. Overall study findings and caveats: These conclusions were based on statistical analysis (cross-sectional, not following the same donors). There was more out-of-frame TCR alpha sharing in monozygotic twins than models estimated. Out-of-frame alpha sequences shared between twins exhibited an excess of low generation probability.

The length of the CDR3 is 15 residues. Germline V gene lookup returns CDR1 SEHNR and CDR2 FQNEAQ (reference sequence). Trimming pared 5 bases from V and 1 base from J, leaving 13 bases between. As regards this clonotype: Its antigen is not identified.

Template switching created a universal primer site, and the cDNA included unique molecular identifiers. Via MiXCR, TCRdb re-called the 5' RACE reads, giving one row per CDR3 protein. The data contain 400,000 to 500,000 distinct CDR3 sequences, less than 20% of them singletons. Sequenced sample: naive T cells sorted from blood. This sequence joins TRBV7-9 and TRBJ2-3; D remains unclear. The origin of this receptor is a man between 45 and 60 years old in good health. Here the CDR3 DNA reads TGTGCCAGCAGCCCGGAATATTCCGGCACAGATACGCAGTATTTT. Protein sequence: CASSPEYSGTDTQYF.